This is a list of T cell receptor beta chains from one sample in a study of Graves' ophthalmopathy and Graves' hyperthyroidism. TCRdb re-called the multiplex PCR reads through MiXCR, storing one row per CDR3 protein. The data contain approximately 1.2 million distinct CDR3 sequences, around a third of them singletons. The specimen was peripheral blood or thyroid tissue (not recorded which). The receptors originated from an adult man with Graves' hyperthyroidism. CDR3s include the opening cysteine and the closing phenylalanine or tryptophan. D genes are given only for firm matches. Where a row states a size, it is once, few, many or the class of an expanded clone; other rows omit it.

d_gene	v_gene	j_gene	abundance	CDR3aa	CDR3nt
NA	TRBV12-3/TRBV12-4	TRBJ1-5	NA	CASSRDGVGGNQPQHF	TGTGCCAGCAGCCGCGATGGGGTTGGGGGCAATCAGCCCCAGCATTTT
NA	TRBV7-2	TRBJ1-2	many	CASSLKVGAQGGRLWGYTF	TGTGCCAGCAGCTTAAAGGTTGGCGCGCAGGGAGGTCGCCTGTGGGGCTACACCTTC
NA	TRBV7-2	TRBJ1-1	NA	CASSSRGFEAFF	TGTGCCAGCTCTTCGAGGGGATTTGAAGCTTTCTTT
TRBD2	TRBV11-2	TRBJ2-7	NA	CASSDRGTSGVYEQCF	TGTGCCAGCAGCGATCGCGGGACTAGCGGGGTCTACGAGCAGTGCTTC
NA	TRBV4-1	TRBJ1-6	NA	CASSQPSRAKGPPLHF	TGCGCCAGCAGCCAACCAAGCCGGGCCAAGGGGCCACCCCTCCACTTT
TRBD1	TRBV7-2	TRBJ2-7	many	CASSSALDRGRNYEQYF	TGTGCCAGCAGCTCGGCCCTGGACAGGGGGCGAAACTACGAGCAGTACTTC
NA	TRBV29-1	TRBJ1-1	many	CSGHLNLNTEAFF	TGCAGCGGGCATCTGAATTTGAACACTGAAGCTTTCTTT
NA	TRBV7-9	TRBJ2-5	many	CASSLVGYQETQYF	TGTGCCAGCAGCTTAGTGGGGTATCAAGAGACCCAGTACTTC
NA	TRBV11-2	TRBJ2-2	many	CASSPDSTGELFF	TGTGCCAGCAGCCCCGACAGCACCGGGGAGCTGTTTTTT
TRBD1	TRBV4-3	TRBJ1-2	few	CASSQVGTVGGYTF	TGCGCCAGCAGCCAAGTCGGGACAGTGGGTGGCTACACCTTC
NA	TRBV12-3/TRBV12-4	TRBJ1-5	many	CASSFIGGNQPQHF	TGTGCCAGCAGTTTTATCGGGGGAAATCAGCCCCAGCATTTT
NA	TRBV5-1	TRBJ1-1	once	CASSLRRIGTEAFF	TGCGCCAGCAGCTTGCGCAGGATTGGGACTGAAGCTTTCTTT
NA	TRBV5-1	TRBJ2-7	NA	CARSTGGQYF	TGCGCCAGATCCACTGGCGGGCAGTACTTC
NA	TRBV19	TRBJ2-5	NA	CASGPGSGVQETQYF	TGTGCCAGTGGTCCGGGGTCGGGAGTCCAAGAGACCCAGTACTTC
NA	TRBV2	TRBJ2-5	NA	CASGVALRGTYQETQYF	TGTGCCAGCGGGGTGGCCCTCCGGGGCACCTACCAAGAGACCCAGTACTTC
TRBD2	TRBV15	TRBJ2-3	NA	CATSPGGGATDTQYF	TGTGCCACCAGCCCAGGCGGGGGTGCGACAGATACGCAGTATTTT